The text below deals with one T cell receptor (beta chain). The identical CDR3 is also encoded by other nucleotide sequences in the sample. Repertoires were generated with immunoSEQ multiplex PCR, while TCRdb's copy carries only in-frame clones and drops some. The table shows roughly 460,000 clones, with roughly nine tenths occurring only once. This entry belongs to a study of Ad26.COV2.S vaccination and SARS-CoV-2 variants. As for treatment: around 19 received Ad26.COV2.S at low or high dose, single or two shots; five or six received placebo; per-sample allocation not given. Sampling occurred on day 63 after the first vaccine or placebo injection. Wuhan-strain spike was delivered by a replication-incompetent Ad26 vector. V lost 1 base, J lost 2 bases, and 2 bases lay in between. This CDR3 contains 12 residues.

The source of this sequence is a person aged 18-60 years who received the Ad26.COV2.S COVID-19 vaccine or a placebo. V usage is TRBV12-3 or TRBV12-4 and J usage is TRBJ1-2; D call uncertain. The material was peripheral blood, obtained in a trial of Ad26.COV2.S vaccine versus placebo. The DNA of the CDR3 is TGTGCCAGCAGTTTAGGCAACTATGGCTACACCTTC. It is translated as CASSLGNYGYTF.